The 16 T cell receptor delta chains presented below share a single source sample, sequenced in a study of gamma-delta T cells after stem cell transplantation. With CATT, TCRdb re-called clones from the RT-PCR reads. The repertoire consists of roughly 1,500 delta-chain clones, with 3.5% to 4.5% occurring once and the leading ten covering over 20%. The sequenced material came from gamma-delta T cells. These receptor sequences come from a human donor. It is not recorded whose cells these are; they may come from a transplant donor.

V gene TRDV2 combines with J gene TRDJ1, with 13 bases that match TRDD3. The germline CDR1 and CDR2 sequences are GEAIGNYY and EKD. J was trimmed by 3 bases and V by 3 bases; bases with no gene match: 12. The CDR3 is made up of 18 amino acids. The CDR3 here is CACDSVGTGGYASDKLIF. For the CDR3, the DNA is TGTGCCTGTGACTCCGTAGGAACTGGGGGATACGCGTCCGATAAACTCATCTTT.

This clone was seen only a few times. This clone may be a read error of a much larger clone one base away. Other DNA sequences in the same sample also yield this CDR3. The chain links TRDV2 to TRDJ1; TRDD3 matches at 8 bases. Germline V gene sequence: CDR1 GEAIGNYY, CDR2 EKD. The CDR3 loop spans 15 amino acids. The CDR3 here is CACDTLGVHTDKLIF. The CDR3 nucleotides are TGTGCCTGTGACACACTGGGGGTCCATACCGATAAACTTATCTTT.

This clone was counted only a few times. This sequence joins TRDV2 and TRDJ1, with 8 positions matching TRDD3. This CDR3 is built from 17 residues. V was clipped by 1 base and J by 0 bases; unmatched bases: 9. CDR1 and CDR2 from the germline V gene are GEAIGNYY and EKD. CDR3 in amino acids: CACDTATGGLYTDKLIF. In nucleotides, the CDR3 is TGTGCCTGTGACACGGCTACTGGGGGCCTGTACACCGATAAACTCATCTTT.

This clone was counted a few times. A far larger clone is off by one base, so a read error is likely. The rearrangement uses TRDV2 and TRDJ1; the match to TRDD3 covers 8 bases. V was clipped by 0 bases and J by 0 bases; unmatched bases: 17. The CDR3 runs 20 residues. From germline, CDR1 is GEAIGNYY and CDR2 EKD. The CDR3 sequence: CACDTVGLGDASTNTDKLIF. In DNA, the CDR3 is TGTGCCTGTGACACCGTGGGATTGGGGGATGCCTCTACTAACACCGATAAACTCATCTTT.

The CDR3 sequence is CACDALRGVTGGYPDKLIF. CDR3 sequence (DNA): TGTGCCTGTGACGCACTCCGTGGAGTAACTGGGGGATACCCCGATAAACTCATCTTT. The chain couples TRDV2 to TRDJ1; 12 bases map to TRDD3. The CDR3 runs to 19 residues. V was pared by 3 bases and J by 3 bases, with 16 bases of the junction left unmatched. Germline-derived CDR1 and CDR2 are GEAIGNYY and EKD.

This clone has just a few counts. The rearrangement uses TRDV2 and TRDJ1, with TRDD3 matching over 8 bases. V dropped 0 bases and J dropped 4; count of bases not matched to a gene: 0. There are 13 residues in the CDR3. The germline CDR1 and CDR2 sequences are GEAIGNYY and EKD. The CDR3 sequence is CACDTWGIDKLIF. CDR3 bases: TGTGCCTGTGACACCTGGGGGATCGATAAACTCATCTTT.

This clone has a handful of counts. A much more abundant neighbour one base away suggests this may be a read error. V gene TRDV2 combines with J gene TRDJ3; 8 bases line up with TRDD3. Germline V gene sequence: CDR1 GEAIGNYY, CDR2 EKD. CDR3 length: 20 residues. This chain's CDR3 is CACDAPLGAMSSWDTQQMFF. The CDR3 DNA sequence: TGTGCCTGTGACGCCCCACTGGGGGCCATGAGCTCCTGGGACACCCAACAGATGTTTTTC.

About this clone itself: A much larger clone is a single base away; this may be a read error. This same CDR3 is encoded by further DNA sequences in the sample. J is TRDJ1 and V is TRDV2; possibly TRDD2 for D (5 bases). This CDR3 is 16 amino acids long. Germline assignment: CDR1 GEAIGNYY and CDR2 EKD. Here the CDR3 DNA reads TGTGCCTGTGACACCCTCCTTCAGCCCGACACCGACAAACTCATCTTT. Amino acids: CACDTLLQPDTDKLIF.

Of note for this clone: This likely reflects a read error, since a far larger clone is one base away. The gene calls are TRDV2 and TRDJ1; 10 bases line up with TRDD3. The germline V gene encodes CDR1 GEAIGNYY and CDR2 EKD. The CDR3 consists of 19 residues. CDR3 residues: CACDTVVLGDPRSTNKLIF. As DNA, the CDR3 is TGTGCCTGTGACACGGTTGTACTGGGGGATCCAAGGAGCACCAATAAACTCATCTTT.

This clone is labeled large. The CDR3 is CACDTVPLVGDSPEAYTDKLIF. The DNA for the CDR3 is TGTGCCTGTGACACAGTCCCCTTGGTGGGGGATTCCCCTGAAGCGTACACCGATAAACTCATCTTT. This chain connects TRDV2 to TRDJ1; 8 bases fit TRDD3. After removal of 1 base from V and 0 bases from J, the junction contained 24 bases not matched to a gene. The CDR3 is 22 residues long. Germline V CDR1 and CDR2: GEAIGNYY, EKD.

V usage is TRDV2 and J usage is TRDJ1; 7 nucleotides line up with TRDD3. Germline loops: CDR1 GEAIGNYY, CDR2 EKD. The ends lost 1 base at V and 3 bases at J; junction bases unmatched: 19. The length of the CDR3 is 19 residues. This chain's CDR3 is CACDTVPLTKDTGPDKLIF. The CDR3 DNA reads TGTGCCTGTGACACGGTCCCCTTAACTAAGGATACGGGTCCCGATAAACTCATCTTT.

To note about this clone: Just one base apart from a much larger clone, this may be a read error. J is TRDJ1 and V is TRDV2; TRDD3 agrees at 10 bases. Per germline, CDR1 GEAIGNYY and CDR2 EKD. CDR3 length equals 19 residues. V dropped 0 bases and J dropped 0; count of bases not matched to a gene: 12. Written as DNA, the CDR3 is TGTGCCTGTGACACCGCTTCCTCTACTGGGGGATCGTACACCGATAAACTCATCTTT. Amino acid sequence: CACDTASSTGGSYTDKLIF.

The chain joins TRDV2 to TRDJ1; tentatively, D is TRDD3 (5 bases). This CDR3 is built from 17 residues. CDR1 is GEAIGNYY, CDR2 EKD, per germline. Trimming removed 1 base at V and 1 base at J, with 18 bases between. The CDR3 sequence: CACDTLGLKSGTDKLIF. CDR3 nucleotides: TGTGCCTGTGACACGCTGGGTTTAAAGAGTGGCACCGATAAACTCATCTTT.

There are a few counts of this clone. Given a much more abundant clone one base away, this may be a read error. The V and J genes are TRDV2 and TRDJ3; TRDD3 matches at 7 bases. This CDR3 comprises 20 residues. In germline, CDR1 is GEAIGNYY, CDR2 EKD. CDR3 loop: CACDTADRRTGACDTRQMFF. CDR3 DNA: TGTGCCTGTGACACCGCTGACCGCCGAACTGGGGCCTGTGACACCCGACAGATGTTTTTC.

For the J gene the call is TRDJ3; the V gene lacks a call; the D call in the table, TRDD3, was not verified against the DNA. This CDR3 region has 22 residues. CDR3 amino acids: CACDTVKGIGGHSSWDTRQMFF. CDR3 DNA: TGTGCCTGTGACACCGTTAAGGGAATTGGGGGACATAGCTCCTGGGACACCCGACAGATGTTTTTC.

In its sample, this clone is medium-sized. The rearrangement links TRDV2 to TRDJ1, with 10 bases aligning to TRDD3. In germline, CDR1 is GEAIGNYY, CDR2 EKD. V shed 0 bases, J shed 7 bases, and the junction held 19 bases outside the gene matches. The CDR3 has 19 residues. CDR3 sequence: CACDTANQLLGDYRGKLIF. CDR3 sequence (DNA): TGTGCCTGTGACACCGCAAACCAGTTACTGGGGGATTACAGGGGTAAACTCATCTTT.